This T cell receptor (beta chain) derives from a study of blood T cells in healthy people across ages. This clonotype was observed a handful of times. A second PCR of about 7 to 12 cycles used a sample-barcoded 5' primer and a J-beta primer mix. Each TCR beta cDNA got a 12-nucleotide random molecular identifier. TCRdb re-called the 5' RACE reads through MiXCR, storing one row per CDR3 protein. Of 700,000 to 950,000 distinct CDR3 sequences listed, about 62% are singletons. V lost 8 bases, J lost 0 bases, and 6 bases stayed unmatched. The CDR3 covers 15 residues. Germline lookup yields CDR1 MNHEY and CDR2 SVGAGI.

The J gene is TRBJ2-1, the V gene TRBV6-5, with 8 positions matching TRBD2. This sequence was found in a man under 40 in good health. Material: blood. The CDR3 loop reads CASRLAPSSYNEQFF. The CDR3 DNA sequence: TGTGCCAGCCGACTAGCGCCGAGCTCCTACAATGAGCAGTTCTTC.